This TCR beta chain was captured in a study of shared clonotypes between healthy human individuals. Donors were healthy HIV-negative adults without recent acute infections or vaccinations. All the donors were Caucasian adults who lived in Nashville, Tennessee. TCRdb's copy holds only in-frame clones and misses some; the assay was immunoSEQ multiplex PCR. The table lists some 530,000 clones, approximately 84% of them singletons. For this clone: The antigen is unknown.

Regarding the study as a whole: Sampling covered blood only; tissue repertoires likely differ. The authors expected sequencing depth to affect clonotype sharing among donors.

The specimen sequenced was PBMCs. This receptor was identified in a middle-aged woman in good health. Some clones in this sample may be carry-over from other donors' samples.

CDR3 nucleotide sequence: TGTGCCAGCAGCGTCCGGGACAGCGGTAATGAAAAACTGTTTTTT. Protein sequence: CASSVRDSGNEKLFF. This chain joins TRBV9 and TRBJ1-4, with 7 bases aligning to TRBD1. V trimming: 2 bases; J trimming: 4 bases; junction bases outside the gene matches: 5. CDR3 length equals 15 residues. Germline CDR1 SGDLS, CDR2 YYNGEE.